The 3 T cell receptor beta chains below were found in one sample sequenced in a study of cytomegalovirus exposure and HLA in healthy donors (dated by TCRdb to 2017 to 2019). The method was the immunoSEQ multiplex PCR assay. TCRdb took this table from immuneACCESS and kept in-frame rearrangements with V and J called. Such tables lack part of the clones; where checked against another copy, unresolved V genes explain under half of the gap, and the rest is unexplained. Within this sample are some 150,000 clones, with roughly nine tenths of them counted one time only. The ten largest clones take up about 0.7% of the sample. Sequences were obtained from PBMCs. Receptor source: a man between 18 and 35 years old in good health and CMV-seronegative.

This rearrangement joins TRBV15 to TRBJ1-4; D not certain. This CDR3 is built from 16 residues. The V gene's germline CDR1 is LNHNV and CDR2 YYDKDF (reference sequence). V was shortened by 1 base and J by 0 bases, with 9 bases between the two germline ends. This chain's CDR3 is CATSRGMTATNEKLFF. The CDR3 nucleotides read TGTGCCACCAGCAGAGGGATGACTGCAACTAATGAAAAACTGTTTTTT. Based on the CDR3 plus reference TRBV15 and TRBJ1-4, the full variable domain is DAMVIQNPRYQVTQFGKPVTLSCSQTLNHNVMYWYQQKSSQAPKLLFHYYDKDFNNEADTPDNFQSRRPNTSFCFLDIRSPGLGDTAMYLCATSRGMTATNEKLFFGSGTQLSVL.

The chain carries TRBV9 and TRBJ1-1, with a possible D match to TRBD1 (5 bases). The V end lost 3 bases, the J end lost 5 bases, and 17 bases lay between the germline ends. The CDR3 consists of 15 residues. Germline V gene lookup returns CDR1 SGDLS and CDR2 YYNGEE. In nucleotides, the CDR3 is TGTGCCAGCAGCGCCCTAGGTGGGGGGACGACTGAAGCTTTCTTT. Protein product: CASSALGGGTTEAFF.

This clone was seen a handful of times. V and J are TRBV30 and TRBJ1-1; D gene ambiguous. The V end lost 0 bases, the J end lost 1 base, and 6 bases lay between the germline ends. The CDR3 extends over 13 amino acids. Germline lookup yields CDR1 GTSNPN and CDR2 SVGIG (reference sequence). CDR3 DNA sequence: TGTGCCTGGAGTGTATCTAGGAACACTGAAGCTTTCTTT. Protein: CAWSVSRNTEAFF.